The 27 T cell receptor beta chains given below trace back to one sample, sequenced in a study of T cell responses to AZD1222 COVID-19 vaccine. Sequencing was performed with immunoSEQ multiplex PCR; in TCRdb, only in-frame clones are kept and a portion is missing. The sample has approximately 110,000 clones; more than 90% are singletons. Sequencing used peripheral blood, obtained on day 0 of AZD1222 vaccination. The receptors were gathered from an adult in good health.

The chain combines TRBV7-3 with TRBJ2-2, with 11 bases aligning to TRBD1. The germline gives CDR1 SGHTA, CDR2 FQGTGA. The CDR3 extends over 15 amino acids. The V segment lost 5 bases and the J segment 4 bases; nucleotides outside the gene matches: 3. The CDR3, as DNA: TGTGCCAGCAGCGCCGGGACAGGGGGCACCGGGGAGCTGTTTTTT. The encoded protein is CASSAGTGGTGELFF.

V gene TRBV7-2 combines with J gene TRBJ2-2, with TRBD2 matching over 9 bases. This CDR3 contains 17 residues. With V trimmed by 7 bases and J by 3 bases, 12 bases remained unmatched. CDR1 is SGHTA and CDR2 is FQGNSA in the germline V gene. The CDR3 here is CASTLGASGAYTGELFF. The CDR3 coding sequence is TGTGCCAGCACCCTCGGGGCTAGCGGGGCCTACACCGGGGAGCTGTTTTTT.

This chain connects TRBV27 to TRBJ1-1; a weak D match, TRBD1 (5 bases). With 6 bases removed from V and 10 bases from J, the gap between germline ends came to 21 bases. The CDR3 contains 14 residues. In germline, CDR1 is MNHEY, CDR2 SMNVEV (reference sequence). For the CDR3, the DNA is TGTGCCAGCAGCCAGTTTGGGGCTCACGTGGGAGCTTTCTTT. The encoded protein is CASSQFGAHVGAFF.

The chain combines TRBV19 with TRBJ1-5; possible D gene TRBD1, 6 bases. Germline lookup yields CDR1 LNHDA and CDR2 SQIVND (reference sequence). This CDR3 is built from 13 residues. The V and J ends lost 5 bases and 6 bases respectively, with 11 bases between them. The CDR3 is CASSGGQAQPQHF. As DNA, the CDR3 is TGTGCCAGTAGTGGGGGGCAGGCTCAGCCCCAGCATTTT.

The chain is built from TRBV2 and TRBJ2-3, with D possibly TRBD2 on 5 matching bases. V lost 7 bases and J lost 2, with 10 bases in between. The CDR3 has 13 amino acids. From germline, CDR1 is SNHLY and CDR2 FYNNEI. The CDR3 region is CASTPGITDTQYF. For the CDR3, the DNA is TGTGCCAGCACTCCGGGAATCACAGATACGCAGTATTTT.

This sequence joins TRBV7-3 and TRBJ2-2, with 8 bases lining up with TRBD2. The CDR3 runs to 16 residues. Per the germline V gene, CDR1 is SGHTA and CDR2 is FQGTGA. V trimming: 1 base; J trimming: 3 bases; junction bases outside the gene matches: 4. CDR3 bases: TGTGCCAGCAGCTTAATCGGGACTAGGCACACCGGGGAGCTGTTTTTT. It yields the protein CASSLIGTRHTGELFF.

The chain is built from TRBV18 and TRBJ2-1, with 8 bases that match TRBD2. V lost 0 bases and J lost 2; bases outside the gene matches: 0. This CDR3 has 15 amino acids. Germline values: CDR1 KGHSH, CDR2 LQKENI. CDR3 DNA: TGTGCCAGCTCACCACCGGGACTAGCCTACAATGAGCAGTTCTTC. It specifies CASSPPGLAYNEQFF.

This chain joins TRBV2 and TRBJ1-5; 8 nucleotides match TRBD1. CDR3 length: 15 residues. Germline V gives CDR1 SNHLY, CDR2 FYNNEI. With 2 bases clipped from V and 7 bases from J, the junction kept 7 bases outside the gene matches. The CDR3 here is CASSENPGGRQPQHF. CDR3 coding DNA: TGTGCCAGCAGTGAAAACCCAGGGGGCAGGCAGCCCCAGCATTTT.

The chain combines TRBV28 with TRBJ1-2, with a weak D call TRBD1 (5 bases). The germline gives CDR1 MDHEN, CDR2 SYDVKM. The CDR3 loop spans 14 amino acids. With 6 bases removed from V and 3 bases from J, the gap between germline ends came to 14 bases. Here the CDR3 reads CASRTGRRYYGYTF. The CDR3 bases are TGTGCCAGCAGGACGGGACGGAGGTACTATGGCTACACCTTC.

The CDR3 spells CSVNRGWSEQYF. The CDR3 DNA reads TGCAGCGTTAACAGGGGTTGGAGCGAGCAGTACTTC. The chain combines TRBV29-1 with TRBJ2-7, with TRBD1 identical over 7 bases. V was clipped by 5 bases and J by 6 bases; unmatched bases: 7. CDR1 is SQVTM and CDR2 is ANQGSEA in the germline V gene. The CDR3 is 12 amino acids.

The CDR3, as DNA: TGTGCCAGCAGCCCCGGACGAATGGGGGACAGGGACATCTATGGCTACACCTTC. It translates to CASSPGRMGDRDIYGYTF. The chain employs TRBV27 and TRBJ1-2; 9 bases line up with TRBD1. CDR1 and CDR2 from the germline V gene are MNHEY and SMNVEV (reference sequence). The CDR3 is made up of 18 amino acids. The trim removed 6 bases at V and 4 bases at J, leaving 18 bases unmatched.

A word on this clone: The junction shows a germline mismatch at one end, possibly a read error. The chain has TRBV2 and TRBJ1-4, with D uncertain. Germline V gene lookup returns CDR1 SNHLY and CDR2 FYNNEI. This CDR3 spans 11 amino acids. The CDR3 reads CASSEGRGLFF. Written as DNA, the CDR3 is TGTGCCAGCAGCGAAGGCCGCGGGCTGTTTTTT.

The genes are TRBV21-1 and TRBJ1-5. TRBV21-1 is described as a pseudogene. The CDR3 is 11 residues long. CDR3 in DNA: TGTGCCAGCAGCCCCGAGGGGCCCCAGCATTTT. The encoded protein is CASSPEGPQHF.

The genes are TRBV2 and TRBJ1-4, with 7 bases identical to TRBD1. V was clipped by 6 bases and J by 4 bases; unmatched bases: 5. The CDR3 consists of 14 residues. Germline loops: CDR1 SNHLY, CDR2 FYNNEI. In DNA, the CDR3 is TGTGCCAGCAGGAGACAGGGCCTTAATGAAAAACTGTTTTTT. Translated, it gives CASRRQGLNEKLFF.

V gene TRBV29-1 combines with J gene TRBJ2-1, with no clear D. CDR3 length: 10 amino acids. V lost 6 bases to trimming and J lost 6 bases, with 6 bases between them. Germline assignment: CDR1 SQVTM and CDR2 ANQGSEA. The CDR3 sequence is CSVGRNEQFF. CDR3 DNA: TGCAGCGTGGGCCGCAATGAGCAGTTCTTC.

The V and J genes are TRBV30 and TRBJ1-5, with TRBD1 matching over 8 bases. This CDR3 is 13 amino acids long. With 4 bases clipped from V and 6 bases from J, the junction kept 5 bases outside the gene matches. Germline V gene lookup returns CDR1 GTSNPN and CDR2 SVGIG (reference sequence). For the CDR3, the DNA is TGTGCCTGGACAGGGGGCATCGGTCAGCCCCAGCATTTT. The encoded protein is CAWTGGIGQPQHF. Full variable domain (missing parts from reference TRBV30 and TRBJ1-5): SQTIHQWPATLVQPVGSPLSLECTVEGTSNPNLYWYRQAAGRGLQLLFYSVGIGQISSEVPQNLSASRPQDRQFILSSKKLLLSDSGFYLCAWTGGIGQPQHFGDGTRLSIL.

The CDR3 protein is CASSPDRGGYGYTF. DNA for the CDR3: TGCGCCAGCAGCCCCGACAGGGGTGGCTATGGCTACACCTTC. This chain joins TRBV4-3 and TRBJ1-2; the match to TRBD1 covers 8 bases. Looked up from germline, CDR1 is LGHNA and CDR2 is YSLEER. J gave up 4 bases and V 4 bases, and 5 bases lay outside the gene matches. This CDR3 is built from 14 residues.

V is TRBV25-1 and J is TRBJ2-1; D remains ambiguous. Germline V gene sequence: CDR1 MGHDK, CDR2 SYGVNS. Trimming took off 3 bases at V and 5 bases at J, with 11 bases between the two ends. This CDR3 is 14 amino acids long. The CDR3 protein is CASSDFGDDNEQFF. The CDR3 nucleotides read TGTGCCAGCAGTGATTTTGGAGACGACAATGAGCAGTTCTTC.

J is TRBJ2-2 and V is TRBV20-1; TRBD2 matches 13 bases. The ends lost 3 bases at V and 6 bases at J; junction bases unmatched: 4. The CDR3 is 15 amino acids. Per germline, CDR1 DFQATT and CDR2 SNEGSKA (reference sequence). The CDR3 spells CSASGLAGVAGELFF. The CDR3 region has the DNA TGCAGTGCTAGTGGACTAGCGGGGGTGGCCGGGGAGCTGTTTTTT.

This chain connects TRBV19 to TRBJ2-5; D remains ambiguous. The CDR3 is 11 amino acids. Germline V lookup: CDR1 LNHDA, CDR2 SQIVND (reference sequence). V lost 4 bases to trimming and J lost 2 bases, with 2 bases between them. The CDR3 loop reads CASSNQETQYF. The CDR3 DNA follows: TGTGCCAGTAGTAATCAAGAGACCCAGTACTTC. Using reference TRBV19 and TRBJ2-5 for the parts outside the CDR3, the full variable domain is DGGITQSPKYLFRKEGQNVTLSCEQNLNHDAMYWYRQDPGQGLRLIYYSQIVNDFQKGDIAEGYSVSREKKESFPLTVTSAQKNPTAFYLCASSNQETQYFGPGTRLLVL.

The rearrangement uses TRBV5-1 and TRBJ2-3, with D possibly being TRBD2 (7 bases). Germline CDR1 is SGHRS and CDR2 is YFSETQ. The V gene lost 4 bases and the J gene lost 5 bases, with 14 bases spanning the gap. The CDR3 has 14 residues. The CDR3 region has the DNA TGCGCCAGCAGCCCGGGGGGCCAGCGAGATACGCAGTATTTT. Translated, it gives CASSPGGQRDTQYF.

The CDR3 spells CAISDGMYTEAFF. Here the CDR3 DNA reads TGTGCCATCAGTGATGGGATGTACACTGAAGCTTTCTTT. The chain has TRBV10-3 and TRBJ1-1; no reliable D call. The CDR3 has 13 amino acids. Germline CDR1 reads ENHRY; CDR2 reads SYGVKD. Trimming left V 3 bases short and J 3 bases short, with 8 bases between.

The chain joins TRBV7-2 to TRBJ2-7; D gene unclear. Trimming took 2 bases from V and 5 from J, leaving 7 bases between them. Germline V lookup: CDR1 SGHTA, CDR2 FQGNSA. This CDR3 is 12 amino acids long. The CDR3 DNA is TGTGCCAGCAGCTTAAGGTGGGACGAGCAGTACTTC. This translates into CASSLRWDEQYF. Filled out from reference TRBV7-2 and TRBJ2-7, the complete variable domain reads GAGVSQSPSNKVTEKGKDVELRCDPISGHTALYWYRQSLGQGLEFLIYFQGNSAPDKSGLPSDRFSAERTGGSVSTLTIQRTQQEDSAVYLCASSLRWDEQYFGPGTRLTVT.

This chain links TRBV2 with TRBJ2-7; D uncertain. CDR1 and CDR2 (germline): SNHLY, FYNNEI. Deletions cut 7 bases from V and 1 base from J, with 11 bases between. The CDR3 totals 13 residues. Here the CDR3 DNA reads TGTGCCAGCATAGGATACATTTCCTACGAGCAGTACTTC. Protein sequence: CASIGYISYEQYF.

J is TRBJ1-2 and V is TRBV5-1; 10 bases match TRBD1. The germline V gene has CDR1 SGHRS and CDR2 YFSETQ. Trimming at V came to 4 bases and at J to 5 bases, leaving 8 bases not matched to a gene. There are 15 residues in the CDR3. The chain's CDR3 is CASSVTGGQGYGYTF. The CDR3 DNA reads TGCGCCAGCAGCGTGACAGGGGGCCAGGGGTATGGCTACACCTTC.

The V and J genes are TRBV6-5 and TRBJ2-7, with D possibly matching TRBD1 (5 bases). V lost 5 bases and J lost 3, with 14 bases in between. The CDR3 runs to 14 residues. The germline V gene has CDR1 MNHEY and CDR2 SVGAGI. The CDR3 spells CASSQKRQRYEQYF. The DNA of the CDR3 is TGTGCCAGCAGTCAGAAAAGACAGCGCTACGAGCAGTACTTC.

This chain connects TRBV4-3 to TRBJ1-1, with TRBD1 matching 12 bases. The ends lost 4 bases at V and 11 bases at J; junction bases unmatched: 8. Germline V CDR1 and CDR2: LGHNA, YSLEER. This CDR3 has 14 residues. This CDR3 is CASSRGTGGEGAFF. In nucleotides, the CDR3 is TGCGCCAGCAGCCGAGGGACAGGGGGCGAGGGGGCTTTCTTT.